Each of the 27 T cell receptor beta chains below was sequenced from the same sample in a study of CD8+CD57+ T cells in acquired aplastic anemia (dated by TCRdb to 2017 to 2018). Expansion of CD8+CD57+ cells had been shown by flow cytometry in the patients chosen for sequencing. The run used an Illumina HiSeq 2000. TCR beta VDJ combination and CDR3 sequence profiling used genomic DNA as the template. The public reads were reanalyzed by TCRdb: fastp trimming at Q25, MiXCR alignment, in-frame beta chains only. Duplicate CDR3 protein sequences are folded into a single record with the most common DNA and genes. For this sample the table gives around 80,000 distinct CDR3 sequences, of which about three quarters were detected only once. The top ten clonotypes cover about four fifths of the sample. The sample consisted of sorted CD4+, CD8+, or CD8+CD57+ T cells (not recorded which) from PBMCs. The receptors derive from a human donor with aplastic anemia.

The V and J genes are TRBV5-1 and TRBJ2-1; possible D gene TRBD2, 6 bases. The CDR3 loop spans 15 amino acids. V lost 0 bases and J lost 6, with 13 bases in between. CDR1 SGHRS and CDR2 YFSETQ come from the germline V gene. CDR3 loop: CASSLGAGPLNEQFF. The CDR3 nucleotides read TGCGCCAGCAGCTTGGGAGCGGGCCCCCTCAATGAGCAGTTCTTC.

This chain uses TRBV11-2 with TRBJ2-7; 9 bases match TRBD2. CDR3 length equals 18 residues. Germline CDR1 reads SGHAT; CDR2 reads FQNNGV. The trim removed 6 bases at V and 1 base at J, leaving 16 bases unmatched. The CDR3 is CASSLRLESSGASYEQYF. DNA for the CDR3: TGTGCCAGCAGTCTAAGGCTAGAGTCTAGCGGGGCATCCTACGAGCAGTACTTC.

This chain uses TRBV12-3 or TRBV12-4 with TRBJ2-7, with D unresolved. The CDR3 extends over 13 amino acids. V lost 6 bases, J lost 5 bases, and 14 bases lay in between. This chain's CDR3 is CASRPGSGNEQYF. CDR3 nucleotides: TGTGCCAGCAGACCCGGTTCTGGTAACGAGCAGTACTTC.

About this clonotype itself: A junction end diverges from the germline sequence, so it may reflect a read error. This rearrangement joins TRBV15 to TRBJ1-1; D gene unclear. Looked up from germline, CDR1 is LNHNV and CDR2 is YYDKDF (reference sequence). The CDR3 covers 17 residues. This CDR3 is CATSSRYEVDPNTEAFF. CDR3 nucleotides: TGTGCCACCAGCTCTCGCTACGAGGTAGATCCGAACACTGAGGCTTTCTTT.

This clonotype was seen more than once but under ten times. The chain joins TRBV7-8 to TRBJ1-2; D gene ambiguous. Trimming pared 3 bases from V and 1 base from J, leaving 9 bases between. The CDR3 has 14 residues. Germline assignment: CDR1 SGHVS and CDR2 FQNEAQ. This CDR3 is CASSLMRVNYGYTF. The CDR3 DNA follows: TGTGCCAGCAGCTTGATGAGGGTTAACTATGGCTACACCTTC.

As to this clonotype: The junction differs from germline at one of its ends, possibly a read error. The gene calls are TRBV25-1 and TRBJ2-3; D is possibly TRBD1 (6 bases). Germline V CDR1 and CDR2: MGHDK, SYGVNS. The CDR3 spans 16 residues. The CDR3 DNA reads as TGCGCCAGCAGCCGAAGGGGGAGCGCTAGCACAGATACGCAGTATTTT. It yields the protein CASSRRGSASTDTQYF.

This clonotype showed up just a few times. The gene calls are TRBV7-2 and TRBJ2-5; tentative D call: TRBD1 (5 bases). Trimming removed 5 bases from V and 4 bases from J, with 8 bases in between. Germline CDR1 reads SGHTA; CDR2 reads FQGNSA. The CDR3 contains 12 residues. DNA for the CDR3: TGTGCCAGCAGCAGGGGATTAGAGACCCAGTACTTC. Residues: CASSRGLETQYF.

The V gene is TRBV2, the J gene TRBJ1-1, with D unresolved. Germline lookup yields CDR1 SNHLY and CDR2 FYNNEI. The V end lost 8 bases, the J end lost 0 bases, and 7 bases lay between the germline ends. The CDR3 extends over 12 amino acids. CDR3 amino acids: CASARVNTEAFF. The CDR3 nucleotides are TGTGCCAGCGCCCGAGTGAACACTGAAGCTTTCTTT.

CDR3 sequence (DNA): TGTGCCAGCAGCTTAGCGACCCACTACGAGCAGTACTTC. It is translated as CASSLATHYEQYF. The rearrangement joins TRBV7-3 to TRBJ2-7, with D unresolved. Germline V gives CDR1 SGHTA, CDR2 FQGTGA. V was clipped by 2 bases and J by 3 bases, with 8 bases between them. The CDR3 sequence is 13 residues long.

The rearrangement links TRBV24-1 to TRBJ2-1; TRBD1 matches at 7 bases. The CDR3 consists of 15 residues. Germline V gives CDR1 KGHDR, CDR2 SFDVKD. J lost 7 bases, V lost 6 bases, and 11 bases had no gene match. The CDR3 nucleotides are TGTGCCACCAGTACCATGAGGGGGCGGAGGAATGAGCAGTTCTTC. Translated: CATSTMRGRRNEQFF.

The gene calls are TRBV19 and TRBJ1-2; D remains unclear. This CDR3 spans 12 amino acids. The ends were cut back, 10 bases at V and 5 bases at J, with 14 bases in the middle. Germline CDR1 LNHDA, CDR2 SQIVND (reference sequence). For the CDR3, the DNA is TGTGCCACCTCGGACGCACCATATGGCTACACCTTC. This gives the protein CATSDAPYGYTF.

This chain joins TRBV10-3 and TRBJ1-2; no reliable D call. V lost 3 bases, J lost 4 bases, and 9 bases lay in between. CDR1 is ENHRY, CDR2 SYGVKD, per germline. CDR3 length: 13 residues. Written as DNA, the CDR3 is TGTGCCATCAGTGAAGACGTGCCCTATGGCTACACCTTC. It yields the protein CAISEDVPYGYTF.

The chain couples TRBV2 to TRBJ1-2; unclear D gene. CDR1 and CDR2 from the germline V gene are SNHLY and FYNNEI. V lost 6 bases and J 1 base, leaving 12 bases between the germline ends. The CDR3 extends over 14 amino acids. CDR3 nucleotides: TGTGCCAGCAGGGGCGGATCCAATAACTATGGCTACACCTTC. Amino acids: CASRGGSNNYGYTF. Combining the CDR3 with reference TRBV2 and TRBJ1-2 gives the whole variable domain EPEVTQTPSHQVTQMGQEVILRCVPISNHLYFYWYRQILGQKVEFLVSFYNNEISEKSEIFDDQFSVERPDGSNFTLKIRSTKLEDSAMYFCASRGGSNNYGYTFGSGTRLTVV.

The chain combines TRBV5-1 with TRBJ2-5; 9 nucleotides line up with TRBD1. The CDR3 consists of 13 residues. The V gene's germline CDR1 is SGHRS and CDR2 YFSETQ. With V trimmed by 5 bases and J by 1 base, 0 bases remained unmatched. The CDR3 here is CASRTGGQETQYF. CDR3 sequence (DNA): TGCGCCAGCAGGACAGGGGGCCAAGAGACCCAGTACTTC.

The chain combines TRBV10-3 with TRBJ2-1; either TRBD1 or TRBD2 may supply D (5 bases each). The germline V and J ends were trimmed by 5 bases and 12 bases, with 29 bases remaining between them. Germline V gene data show CDR1 as ENHRY and CDR2 as SYGVKD. CDR3 size: 17 residues. The CDR3 region has the DNA TGTGCCATCAGTTCAGGGTCCTCGGGGCCCCAGGGTTGGGGGCAGTTCTTC. Its translation is CAISSGSSGPQGWGQFF.

This chain joins TRBV3-1 and TRBJ2-7, with TRBD2 as a possible D gene (6 bases). This CDR3 has 13 residues. Germline V gene sequence: CDR1 LGHDT, CDR2 YNNKEL (reference sequence). Deletions cut 3 bases from V and 2 bases from J, with 8 bases between. The CDR3 sequence is CASSQRTTYEQYF. CDR3 sequence (DNA): TGTGCCAGCAGCCAGAGGACTACCTACGAGCAGTACTTC.

The chain employs TRBV24-1 and TRBJ1-3, with a tentative D call TRBD1 (5 bases). The ends were cut back, 5 bases at V and 2 bases at J, with 6 bases in the middle. CDR1 is KGHDR and CDR2 is SFDVKD in the germline V gene. The CDR3 is 13 amino acids. In DNA form, the CDR3 reads TGTGCCACCAGTGCAGGGACTGGAAACACCATATATTTT. It yields the protein CATSAGTGNTIYF.

In this sample, this clonotype turned up once. The CDR3 nucleotides read TGCAGTGCTAGAGGAGGGAGCCTAGGTGAGCAGTACTTC. It specifies CSARGGSLGEQYF. The V gene is TRBV20-1, the J gene TRBJ2-7, with D tentatively TRBD2 (5 bases). This CDR3 comprises 13 residues. From germline, CDR1 is DFQATT and CDR2 SNEGSKA (reference sequence). V lost 1 base and J lost 7, with 14 bases in between.

This clonotype was seen ten or more times. V and J are TRBV20-1 and TRBJ2-7; perhaps TRBD1 as D (6 bases). Trimming removed 1 base at V and 3 bases at J, with 7 bases between. The CDR3 is made up of 12 amino acids. Germline-derived CDR1 and CDR2 are DFQATT and SNEGSKA (reference sequence). CDR3 in amino acids: CSARGDNYEQYF. CDR3 bases: TGCAGTGCTAGAGGGGACAACTACGAGCAGTACTTC.

This clonotype was picked up a small number of times. CDR3 DNA sequence: TGTGCCAGCAGCTTGTTCAGCCTCCAAGAGACCCAGTACTTC. Encoded protein: CASSLFSLQETQYF. The V gene is TRBV5-4, the J gene TRBJ2-5; unclear D gene. The V end lost 1 base, the J end lost 1 base, and 8 bases lay between the germline ends. Germline V CDR1 and CDR2: SGHNT, YYREEE (reference sequence). The CDR3 sequence is 14 residues long.

The DNA for the CDR3 is TGCAGTGCAACTGACACCCCGGAGACCCAGTACTTC. Protein: CSATDTPETQYF. V is TRBV20-1 and J is TRBJ2-5; unclear D gene. This CDR3 comprises 12 residues. CDR1 is DFQATT, CDR2 SNEGSKA, per germline (reference sequence). V was pared by 6 bases and J by 5 bases, with 13 bases between.

V and J are TRBV5-4 and TRBJ2-3; D is undetermined. V was cut by 4 bases and J by 0 bases, with 6 bases left in between. CDR1 and CDR2 (germline): SGHNT, YYREEE (reference sequence). The length of the CDR3 is 13 residues. The CDR3 DNA sequence: TGTGCCAGCAGCGTGGCTAGCACAGATACGCAGTATTTT. It yields the protein CASSVASTDTQYF.

The chain combines TRBV29-1 with TRBJ2-7; perhaps D is TRBD1 or TRBD2 (6 bases each). Germline loops: CDR1 SQVTM, CDR2 ANQGSEA. The ends were cut back, 6 bases at V and 3 bases at J, with 15 bases in the middle. The CDR3 is 13 residues long. For the CDR3, the DNA is TGCAGCGTCGAGGGGGGCCAGGGCTACGAGCAGTACTTC. It codes for CSVEGGQGYEQYF.

The V and J genes are TRBV20-1 and TRBJ2-7; 10 bases map to TRBD2. V was pared by 2 bases and J by 3 bases, with 16 bases of the junction left unmatched. Germline V CDR1 and CDR2: DFQATT, SNEGSKA (reference sequence). The CDR3 has 18 amino acids. The CDR3 here is CSARSYGAGLAVSYEQYF. CDR3 sequence (DNA): TGCAGTGCTAGATCGTACGGGGCCGGACTAGCGGTAAGCTACGAGCAGTACTTC.

The genes are TRBV24-1 and TRBJ2-7; 8 nucleotides agree with TRBD1. The CDR3 extends over 15 amino acids. The V gene's germline CDR1 is KGHDR and CDR2 SFDVKD. The CDR3 protein is CVSTGVDRVGVEQYF. CDR3 DNA: TGTGTCAGCACGGGGGTGGACAGGGTCGGGGTCGAGCAGTACTTC.

This clonotype was detected many times. V usage is TRBV5-5 and J usage is TRBJ2-3; no clear D. The CDR3 totals 14 residues. V was pared by 3 bases and J by 3 bases, with 11 bases between. CDR1 is SGHKS and CDR2 is YYEKEE in the germline V gene (reference sequence). This CDR3 reads CASSYASSTDTQYF. The CDR3 DNA follows: TGTGCCAGCAGCTACGCCTCATCGACAGATACGCAGTATTTT.

This chain connects TRBV9 to TRBJ2-2; D ambiguous. CDR1 is SGDLS, CDR2 YYNGEE, per germline. Deletions cut 0 bases from V and 4 bases from J, with 4 bases between. The CDR3 loop spans 13 amino acids. The CDR3: CASSVVGTGELFF. CDR3 nucleotide sequence: TGTGCCAGCAGCGTAGTGGGCACCGGGGAGCTGTTTTTT.